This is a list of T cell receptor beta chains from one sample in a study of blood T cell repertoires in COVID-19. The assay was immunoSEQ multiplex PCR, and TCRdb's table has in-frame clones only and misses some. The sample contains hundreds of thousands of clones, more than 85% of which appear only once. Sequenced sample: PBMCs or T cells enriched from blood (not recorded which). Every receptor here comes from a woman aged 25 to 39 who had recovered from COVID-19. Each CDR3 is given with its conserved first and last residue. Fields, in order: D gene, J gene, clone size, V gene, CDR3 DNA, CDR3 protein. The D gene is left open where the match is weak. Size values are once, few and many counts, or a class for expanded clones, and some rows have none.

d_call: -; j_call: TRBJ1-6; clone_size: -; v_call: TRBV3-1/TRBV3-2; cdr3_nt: TGTGCCAGCAGCCCAACCCTGGACAGAAGCTCCTATAATTCACCCCTCCACTTT; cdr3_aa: CASSPTLDRSSYNSPLHF
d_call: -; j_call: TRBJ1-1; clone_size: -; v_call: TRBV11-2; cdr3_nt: TGTGCCAGCAGCCCGACATCCCAGAACACTGAAGCTTTCTTT; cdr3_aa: CASSPTSQNTEAFF
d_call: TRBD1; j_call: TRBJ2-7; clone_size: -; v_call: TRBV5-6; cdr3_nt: TGTGCCAGCAGCTGGGGGACAGGGGGCTCCTACGAGCAGTACTTC; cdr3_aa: CASSWGTGGSYEQYF
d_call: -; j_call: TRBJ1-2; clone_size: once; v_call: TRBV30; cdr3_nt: TGTGCCTGGAGTGTATCGGGGGGCGACGGCTACACCTTC; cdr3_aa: CAWSVSGGDGYTF
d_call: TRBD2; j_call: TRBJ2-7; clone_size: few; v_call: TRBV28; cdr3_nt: TGTGCCAGCAGGGGGCGGGAGGGGTACGAGCAGTACTTC; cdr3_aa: CASRGREGYEQYF
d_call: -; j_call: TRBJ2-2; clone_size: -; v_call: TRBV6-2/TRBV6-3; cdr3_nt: TGTGCCAGCAGTTACGAGGGTGAGACCGGGGAGCTGTTTTTT; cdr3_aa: CASSYEGETGELFF
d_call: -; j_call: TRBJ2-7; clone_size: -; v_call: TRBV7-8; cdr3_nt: TGTGCCAGCAGCTTAATAAGGGGTGCCTACGAGCAGTACTTC; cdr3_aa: CASSLIRGAYEQYF
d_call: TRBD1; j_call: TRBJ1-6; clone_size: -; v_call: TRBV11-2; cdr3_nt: TGTGCCAGCAGCTTAACAGGGGGTTCCTATAATTCACCCCTCCACTTT; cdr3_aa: CASSLTGGSYNSPLHF
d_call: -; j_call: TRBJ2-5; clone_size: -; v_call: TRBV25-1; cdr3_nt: TGTGCCAGCACCCGAGGGCAGGAGACCCAGTACTTC; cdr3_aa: CASTRGQETQYF
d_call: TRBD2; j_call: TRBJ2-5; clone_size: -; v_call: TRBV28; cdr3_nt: TGTGCCAGCAGCCCATTGACTAGCGGGAGGTTGGAGACCCAGTACTTC; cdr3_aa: CASSPLTSGRLETQYF
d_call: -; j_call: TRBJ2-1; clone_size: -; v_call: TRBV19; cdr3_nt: TGTGCCACCGACGGGGGAAATGAGCAGTTCTTC; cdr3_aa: CATDGGNEQFF
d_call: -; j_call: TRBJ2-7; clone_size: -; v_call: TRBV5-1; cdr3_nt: TGCGCCAGCAGCTCCGGACAGTACTCCTACGAGCAGTACTTC; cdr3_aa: CASSSGQYSYEQYF
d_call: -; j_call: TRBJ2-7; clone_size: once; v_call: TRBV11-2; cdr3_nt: TGTGCCAGCAGCCTAGAGACTGCCAGCTCCTACGAGCAGTACTTC; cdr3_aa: CASSLETASSYEQYF
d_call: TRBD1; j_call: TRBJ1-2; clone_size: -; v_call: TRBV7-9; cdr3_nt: TGTGCCAGCAGCGCCCAAGACAGGGGGCGCGCCTATGGCTACACCTTC; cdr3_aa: CASSAQDRGRAYGYTF
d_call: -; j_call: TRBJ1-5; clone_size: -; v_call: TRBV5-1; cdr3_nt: TGCGCCAGCAGCTTCTCGGGGGATCAGCCCCAGCATTTT; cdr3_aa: CASSFSGDQPQHF
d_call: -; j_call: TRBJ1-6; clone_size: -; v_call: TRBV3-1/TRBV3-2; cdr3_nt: TGTGCCAGCAGGAAAGGACACCTAAATTCACCCCTCCACTTT; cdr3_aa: CASRKGHLNSPLHF
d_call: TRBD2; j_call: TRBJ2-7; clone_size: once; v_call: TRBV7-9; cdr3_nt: TGTGCCAGCAGCCCCGGGGGGAACCATGAGCAGCAGTACTTC; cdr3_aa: CASSPGGNHEQQYF
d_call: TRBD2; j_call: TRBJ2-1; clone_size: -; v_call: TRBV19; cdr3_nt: TGTGCCAGTAGTTGGTCTAGCGGGAACTCCTACAATGAGCAGTTCTTC; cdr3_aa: CASSWSSGNSYNEQFF
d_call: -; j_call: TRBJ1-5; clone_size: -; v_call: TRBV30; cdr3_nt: TGTGCCTGGAGGGCGGGGGGCAATCAGCCCCAGCATTTT; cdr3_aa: CAWRAGGNQPQHF
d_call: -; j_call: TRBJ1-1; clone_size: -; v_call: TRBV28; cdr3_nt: TGTGCCAGCAGTTTATATGGACAGAACACTGAAGCTTTCTTT; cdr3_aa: CASSLYGQNTEAFF
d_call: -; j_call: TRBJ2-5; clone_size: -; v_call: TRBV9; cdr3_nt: TGTGCCAGCAGCGTAGGTCAGCAAGAGACCCAGTACTTC; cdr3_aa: CASSVGQQETQYF
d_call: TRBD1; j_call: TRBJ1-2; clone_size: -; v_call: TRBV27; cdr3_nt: TGTGCCAGCAGTTTAAGGGACAGGGGAGGCTATGGCTACACCTTC; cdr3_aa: CASSLRDRGGYGYTF
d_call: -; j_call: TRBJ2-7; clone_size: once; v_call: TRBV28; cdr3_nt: TGTGCCAGCAGCCCCCAGAACTACGAGCAGTACTTC; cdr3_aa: CASSPQNYEQYF
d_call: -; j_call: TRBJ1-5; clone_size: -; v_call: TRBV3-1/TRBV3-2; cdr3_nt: TGTGCCAGCAGCCAAGGCAACATTCAGCCCCAGCATTTT; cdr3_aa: CASSQGNIQPQHF
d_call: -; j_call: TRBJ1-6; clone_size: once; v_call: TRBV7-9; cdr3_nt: TGTGCCAGCAGCCCGGACAGCTCACCCCTCCACTTT; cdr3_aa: CASSPDSSPLHF
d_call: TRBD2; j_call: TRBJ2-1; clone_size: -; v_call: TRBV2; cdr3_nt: TGTGCCAGTCTCCTCGGGGGGAGCTCCTACAATGAGCAGTTCTTC; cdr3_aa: CASLLGGSSYNEQFF
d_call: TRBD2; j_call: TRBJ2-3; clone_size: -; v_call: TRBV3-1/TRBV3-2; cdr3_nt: TGTGCCAGCAGCCAAGCGACTAGCGGTACCACAGATACGCAGTATTTT; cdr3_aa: CASSQATSGTTDTQYF
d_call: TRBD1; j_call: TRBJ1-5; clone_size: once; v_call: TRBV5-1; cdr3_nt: TGCGCCAGCAGCTTGGAGGGACAGGGAGAGCCCCAGCATTTT; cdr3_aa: CASSLEGQGEPQHF
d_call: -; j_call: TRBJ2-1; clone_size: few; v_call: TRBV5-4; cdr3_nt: TGTGCCAGCGGGGACGGGACTTTATACAATGAGCAGTTCTTC; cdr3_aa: CASGDGTLYNEQFF
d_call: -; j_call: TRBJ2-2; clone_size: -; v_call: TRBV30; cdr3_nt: TGTGCCTGGAGTGTACTTTCCCTTAACACCGGGGAGCTGTTTTTT; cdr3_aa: CAWSVLSLNTGELFF
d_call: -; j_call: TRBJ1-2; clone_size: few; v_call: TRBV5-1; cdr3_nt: TGCGCCAGCAGCATGGGGACTGCCGGTAACTATGGCTACACCTTC; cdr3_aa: CASSMGTAGNYGYTF
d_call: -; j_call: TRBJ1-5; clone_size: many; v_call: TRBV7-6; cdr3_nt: TGTGCCAGCAGCTTAGGATACCAGGGAGGTGATCAGCCCCAGCATTTT; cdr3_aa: CASSLGYQGGDQPQHF
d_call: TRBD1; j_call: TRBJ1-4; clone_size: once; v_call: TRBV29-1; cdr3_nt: TGCAGCGCCCGCCCCAGGGGGCACGAAAAACTGTTTTTT; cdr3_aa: CSARPRGHEKLFF
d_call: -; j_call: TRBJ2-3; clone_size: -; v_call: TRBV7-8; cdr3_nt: TGTGCCAGCAGCAAGTTGACTCGGGATACGCAGTATTTT; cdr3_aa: CASSKLTRDTQYF
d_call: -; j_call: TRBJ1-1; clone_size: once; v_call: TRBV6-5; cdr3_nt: TGTGCCAGCAGTTACAACAAAGTTGAAGCTTTCTTT; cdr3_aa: CASSYNKVEAFF
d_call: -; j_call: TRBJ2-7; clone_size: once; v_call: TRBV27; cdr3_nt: TGTGCCAGCAGTTTATCTCCAGGCCGAGGGGGCTACGAGCAGTACTTC; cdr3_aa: CASSLSPGRGGYEQYF
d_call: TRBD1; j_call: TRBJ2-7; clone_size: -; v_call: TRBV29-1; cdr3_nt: TGCAGCGTCGCCGGACAGGGGATCTACGAGCAGTACTTC; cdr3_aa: CSVAGQGIYEQYF
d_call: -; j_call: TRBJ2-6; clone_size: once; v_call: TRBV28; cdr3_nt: TGTGCCAGCAGTCTGCCCGTCGGGGGATGGGGGGCCAACGTCCTGACTTTC; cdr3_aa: CASSLPVGGWGANVLTF
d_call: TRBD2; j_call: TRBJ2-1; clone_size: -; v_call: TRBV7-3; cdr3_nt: TGTGCCAGCAGCCTCCGGCAAGCGGGGTCCAATGAGCAGTTCTTC; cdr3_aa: CASSLRQAGSNEQFF
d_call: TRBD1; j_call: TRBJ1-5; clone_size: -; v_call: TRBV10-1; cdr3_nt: TGCGCCAGCACAAACAGGGGTGGGAGCAATCAGCCCCAGCATTTT; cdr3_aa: CASTNRGGSNQPQHF
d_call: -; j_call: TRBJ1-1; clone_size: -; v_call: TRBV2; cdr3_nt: TGTGCCACAAGGTGGGGCCCTGAAGCTTTCTTT; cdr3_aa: CATRWGPEAFF
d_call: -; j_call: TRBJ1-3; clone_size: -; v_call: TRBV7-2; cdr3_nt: TGTGCCAGCAGCTTAGTTGGGACAAGAACTGGAAACACCATATATTTT; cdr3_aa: CASSLVGTRTGNTIYF
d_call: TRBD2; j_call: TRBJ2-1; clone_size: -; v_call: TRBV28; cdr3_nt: TGTGCCAGCAGTTTTGGGCGGGAGGGCCTTTACAATGAGCAGTTCTTC; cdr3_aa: CASSFGREGLYNEQFF
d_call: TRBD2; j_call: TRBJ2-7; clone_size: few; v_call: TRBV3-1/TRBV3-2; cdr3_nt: TGTGCCAGCAGCCAAACTAGCGGGGAGTACGAGCAGTACTTC; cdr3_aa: CASSQTSGEYEQYF
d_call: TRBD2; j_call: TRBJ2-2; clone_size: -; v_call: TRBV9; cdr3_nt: TGTGCCAGCAGCGTAGGGCTAGCGGGGGTCTCCTCCCAAACGGGGGAGCTGTTTTTT; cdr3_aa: CASSVGLAGVSSQTGELFF
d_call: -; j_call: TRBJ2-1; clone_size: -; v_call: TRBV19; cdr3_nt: TGTGCCAGTAGTATAGATCCACAGGAAATCTACAATGAGCAGTTCTTC; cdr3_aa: CASSIDPQEIYNEQFF
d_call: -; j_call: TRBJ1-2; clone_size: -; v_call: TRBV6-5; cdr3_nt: TGTGCCAGCAGTTACTCGATTTGGGGCGGCGACTATGGCTACACCTTC; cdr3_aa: CASSYSIWGGDYGYTF
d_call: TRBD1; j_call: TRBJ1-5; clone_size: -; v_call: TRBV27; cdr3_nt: TGTGCCAGCAGCCGGGGACAGGGCTCCCAGCCCCAGCATTTT; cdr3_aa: CASSRGQGSQPQHF
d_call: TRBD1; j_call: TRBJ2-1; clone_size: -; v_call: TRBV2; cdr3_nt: TGTGCCAGCATTATTATACAGGGGGCGTACAACAACGGGCAGTTCTTC; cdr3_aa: CASIIIQGAYNNGQFF
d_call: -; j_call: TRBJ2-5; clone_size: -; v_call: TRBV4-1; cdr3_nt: TGCGCCAGCAGCCTCGACAGCAACCAAGAGACCCAGTACTTC; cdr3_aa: CASSLDSNQETQYF
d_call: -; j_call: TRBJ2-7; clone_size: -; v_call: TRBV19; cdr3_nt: TGTGCCAGTAGTATCGATGGGGACACTTTCTACGAGCAGTACTTC; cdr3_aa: CASSIDGDTFYEQYF
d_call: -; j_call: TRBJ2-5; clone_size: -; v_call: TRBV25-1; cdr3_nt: TGTGCCAGCGCTCAGCCTGGGGGGCAAGAGACCCAGTACTTC; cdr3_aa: CASAQPGGQETQYF